This is a list of T cell receptor beta chains from one sample in a study of cytomegalovirus exposure and HLA in healthy donors. Libraries were prepared by immunoSEQ multiplex PCR; TCRdb keeps only in-frame clonotypes and omits some of them. This sample has some 63,000 clones, with about four fifths found just once. The specimen sequenced was PBMCs. The receptors derive from a woman in her thirties or forties in good health and CMV-seronegative. The CDR3 runs from the conserved cysteine through the conserved F or W. A D gene is named only where the DNA matches it firmly. The size field is filled for only some rows; it gives once, few, many or a size class.

v_call,clone_size,cdr3_length,d_call,cdr3_aa
TRBV15,.,14,.,CATSRAAENTEAFF
TRBV7-3,.,15,TRBD1,CASSFDRGQGYGYTF
TRBV6-5,once,14,TRBD1,CASRSGQQFYGYTF
TRBV28,.,17,TRBD2,CASSLPEASGSTDTQYF
TRBV6-1,.,14,.,CASSEQGSTYEQYF
TRBV21-1,.,17,.,CASSKIAGQNLTGELFF
TRBV10-3,.,16,TRBD2,CAISDLTSGASYEQYF
TRBV11-3,.,18,TRBD2,CASSPGRRTSRQQETQYF
TRBV6-5,few,15,TRBD2,CASSYAGGLYNEQFF
TRBV5-8,.,17,TRBD2,CASSLETSSGAYNEQFF
TRBV27,.,14,TRBD2,CASSFGRGTDTQYF
TRBV5-1,.,13,TRBD1,CASSTGDSYGYTF
TRBV4-1,.,13,.,CASSQVGPGEQYF
TRBV5-4,.,17,TRBD2,CASSLGGLAEPEETQYF
TRBV28,.,13,.,CAITGTPNTEAFF
TRBV28,once,16,TRBD2,CASSYRHSGSYNEQFF
TRBV6-5,.,14,TRBD1,CASSLYGQDNEQLF
TRBV6-5,once,15,.,CASSYMGAPDTEAFF
TRBV7-9,.,14,.,CASSQSGVYNEQFF
TRBV7-8,.,13,TRBD2,CASRLAATYEQYF
TRBV28,.,14,TRBD1,CASSRTGGGYEQYF
TRBV28,.,15,TRBD2,CASSLALAGVGELFF
TRBV27,.,12,.,CASSLMGSEQYF
TRBV5-1,.,15,TRBD1,CASRLQGGSNTEAFF
TRBV10-3,few,15,.,CAIREGQLPGNEQFF
TRBV6-5,once,15,TRBD1,CASSSTGAGNTEAFF
TRBV15,.,15,.,CATSRDDTGYNEQFF
TRBV28,.,18,TRBD1,CASSLSWGTGKGNQPQHF
TRBV23-1,.,14,.,CASSDDKGGTEAFF
TRBV19,.,12,TRBD1,CASRQGNQPQHF
TRBV5-4,.,16,TRBD2,CASSLDGLAGHNEQFF
TRBV28,.,15,TRBD2,CASSLGGGGPETQYF
TRBV20-1,.,11,.,CSARGGYEQYF
TRBV6-1,once,13,.,CASTSSGANVLTF
TRBV5-4,few,15,.,CASSLSTSSGNTIYF
TRBV7-6,.,15,.,CASTRGGQPGRTQYF
TRBV6-1,.,14,.,CASSEVGGWYEQYF
TRBV4-2,.,16,TRBD2,CASSQAGLAGATEQFF
TRBV18,.,17,TRBD1,CASSRGQGQHMNTEAFF
TRBV2,.,15,.,CASSGDIATNEKLFF
TRBV9,once,14,TRBD2,CASSPGASGYEQYF